One sample yielded the 4 T cell receptor beta chains listed below, sequenced in a study of blood T cell repertoires in COVID-19. TCRdb's copy holds only in-frame clones and misses some; the assay was immunoSEQ multiplex PCR. The repertoire has roughly 170,000 clones, more than 70% of them found once; the top ten carry 3.6%. The sample was PBMCs or T cells enriched from blood (not recorded which). All receptors come from a woman in her forties or fifties in a cohort exposed to, infected with or recovered from COVID-19 (not recorded which).

The rearrangement joins TRBV5-4 to TRBJ2-1, with 12 positions matching TRBD2. J gave up 4 bases and V 3 bases, and 14 bases lay outside the gene matches. Germline V gene sequence: CDR1 SGHNT, CDR2 YYREEE (reference sequence). This CDR3 spans 19 amino acids. The CDR3 sequence: CASSSAKEGLAGSYNEQFF. CDR3 nucleotides: TGTGCCAGCAGCTCAGCTAAGGAGGGACTAGCGGGTTCGTACAATGAGCAGTTCTTC.

The rearrangement joins TRBV19 to TRBJ2-7; 9 bases fit TRBD2. V was clipped by 11 bases and J by 4 bases; unmatched bases: 6. Germline V gene sequence: CDR1 LNHDA, CDR2 SQIVND (reference sequence). The CDR3 loop spans 12 amino acids. The CDR3 protein is CASSGDGYEQYF. The CDR3 DNA reads TGTGCCTCTAGCGGGGATGGGTACGAGCAGTACTTC.

This chain joins TRBV6-2 or TRBV6-3 and TRBJ2-1, with D uncertain. Trimming took 2 bases from V and 4 from J, leaving 12 bases between them. The CDR3 is 15 amino acids. CDR1 and CDR2 (germline): MNHEY, SVGEGT. CDR3 coding DNA: TGTGCCAGCAGTTACGGGTCAGGCCCGTACAATGAGCAGTTCTTC. Its translation is CASSYGSGPYNEQFF.

The count of this clone is one. This chain uses TRBV5-6 with TRBJ1-2, with D unresolved. V was cut by 3 bases and J by 7 bases, with 19 bases left in between. Germline CDR1 is SGHDT and CDR2 is YYEEEE. The CDR3 is 15 amino acids. CDR3 nucleotide sequence: TGTGCCAGCAGCTCATCGGATGGCAGGTTGGGTGGCTACACCTTC. This codes for CASSSSDGRLGGYTF.